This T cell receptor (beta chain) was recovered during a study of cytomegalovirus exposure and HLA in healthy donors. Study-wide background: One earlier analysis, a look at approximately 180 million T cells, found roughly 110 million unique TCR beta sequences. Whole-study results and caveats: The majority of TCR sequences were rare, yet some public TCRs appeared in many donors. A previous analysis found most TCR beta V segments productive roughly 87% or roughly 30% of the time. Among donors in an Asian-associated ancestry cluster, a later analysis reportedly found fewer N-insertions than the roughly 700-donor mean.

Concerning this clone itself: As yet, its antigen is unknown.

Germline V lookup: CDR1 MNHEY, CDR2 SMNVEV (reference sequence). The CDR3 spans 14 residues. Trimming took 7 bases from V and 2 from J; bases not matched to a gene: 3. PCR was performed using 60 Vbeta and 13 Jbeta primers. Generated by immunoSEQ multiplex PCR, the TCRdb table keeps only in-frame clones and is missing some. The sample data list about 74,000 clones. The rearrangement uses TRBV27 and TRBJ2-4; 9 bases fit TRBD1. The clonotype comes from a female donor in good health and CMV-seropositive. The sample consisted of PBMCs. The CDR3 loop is CASTGQGPKNIQYF. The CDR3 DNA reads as TGTGCCAGCACGGGACAGGGACCCAAAAACATTCAGTACTTC.